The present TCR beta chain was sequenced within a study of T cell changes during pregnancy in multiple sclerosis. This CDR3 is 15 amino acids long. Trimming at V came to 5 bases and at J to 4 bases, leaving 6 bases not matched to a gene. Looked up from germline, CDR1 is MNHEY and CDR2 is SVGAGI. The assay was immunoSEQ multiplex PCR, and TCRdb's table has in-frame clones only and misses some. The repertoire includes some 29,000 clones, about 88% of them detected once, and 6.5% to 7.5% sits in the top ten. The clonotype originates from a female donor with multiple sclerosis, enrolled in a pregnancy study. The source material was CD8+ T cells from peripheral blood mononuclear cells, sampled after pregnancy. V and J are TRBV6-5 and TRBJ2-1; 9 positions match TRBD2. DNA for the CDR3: TGTGCCAGCAGTCAACCGGGACTAGCTTACAATGAGCAGTTCTTC. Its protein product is CASSQPGLAYNEQFF.